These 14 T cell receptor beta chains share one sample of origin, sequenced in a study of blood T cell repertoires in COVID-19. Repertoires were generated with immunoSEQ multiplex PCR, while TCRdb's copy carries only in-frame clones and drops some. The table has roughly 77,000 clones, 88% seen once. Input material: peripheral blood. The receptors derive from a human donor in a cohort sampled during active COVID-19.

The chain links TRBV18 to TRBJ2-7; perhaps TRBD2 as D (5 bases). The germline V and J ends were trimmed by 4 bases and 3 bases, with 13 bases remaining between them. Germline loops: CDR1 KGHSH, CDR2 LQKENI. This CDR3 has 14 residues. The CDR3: CASSLSAGNYEQYF. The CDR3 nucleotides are TGTGCCAGCTCACTTTCCGCGGGTAACTACGAGCAGTACTTC. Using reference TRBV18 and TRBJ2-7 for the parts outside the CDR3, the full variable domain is NAGVMQNPRHLVRRRGQEARLRCSPMKGHSHVYWYRQLPEEGLKFMVYLQKENIIDESGMPKERFSAEFPKEGPSILRIQQVVRGDSAAYFCASSLSAGNYEQYFGPGTRLTVT.

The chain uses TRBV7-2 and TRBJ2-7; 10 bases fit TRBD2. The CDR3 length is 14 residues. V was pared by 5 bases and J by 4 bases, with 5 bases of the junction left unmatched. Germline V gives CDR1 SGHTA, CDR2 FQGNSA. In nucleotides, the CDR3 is TGTGCCAGCAGCGTTCTACTAGCGGGATACGAGCAGTACTTC. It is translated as CASSVLLAGYEQYF.

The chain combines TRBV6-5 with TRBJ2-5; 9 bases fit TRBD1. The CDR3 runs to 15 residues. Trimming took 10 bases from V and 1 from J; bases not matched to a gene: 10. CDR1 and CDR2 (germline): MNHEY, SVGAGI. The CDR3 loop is CAIAPGTGTQETQYF. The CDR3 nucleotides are TGTGCCATCGCGCCCGGGACAGGGACCCAAGAGACCCAGTACTTC.

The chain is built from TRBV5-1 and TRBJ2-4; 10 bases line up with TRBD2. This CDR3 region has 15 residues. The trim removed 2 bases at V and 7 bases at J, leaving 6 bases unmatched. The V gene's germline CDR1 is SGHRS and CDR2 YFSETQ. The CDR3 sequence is CASSFEAGGRNIQYF. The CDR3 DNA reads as TGCGCCAGCAGCTTTGAAGCGGGAGGGCGGAACATTCAGTACTTC.

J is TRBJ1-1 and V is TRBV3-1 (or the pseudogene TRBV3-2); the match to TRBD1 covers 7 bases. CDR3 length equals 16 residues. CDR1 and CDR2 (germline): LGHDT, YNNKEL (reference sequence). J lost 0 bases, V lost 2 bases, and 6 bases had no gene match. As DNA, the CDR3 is TGTGCCAGCAGCCAAAGGCGTGACAGGGTGAACACTGAAGCTTTCTTT. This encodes CASSQRRDRVNTEAFF.

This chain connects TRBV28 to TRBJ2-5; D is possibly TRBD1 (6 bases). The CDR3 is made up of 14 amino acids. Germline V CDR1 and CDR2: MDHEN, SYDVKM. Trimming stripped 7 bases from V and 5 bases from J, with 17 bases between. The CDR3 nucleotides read TGTGCCAGCACCTTGGGACAACTGGGGGAGACCCAGTACTTC. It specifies CASTLGQLGETQYF.

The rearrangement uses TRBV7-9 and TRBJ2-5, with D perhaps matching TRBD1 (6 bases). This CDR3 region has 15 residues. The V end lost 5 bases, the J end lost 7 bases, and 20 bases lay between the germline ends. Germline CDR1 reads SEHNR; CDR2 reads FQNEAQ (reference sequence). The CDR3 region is CASSGGQTLAWTQYF. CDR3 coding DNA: TGTGCCAGCAGCGGAGGACAGACCCTAGCTTGGACCCAGTACTTC. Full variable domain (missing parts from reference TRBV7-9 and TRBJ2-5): DTGVSQNPRHKITKRGQNVTFRCDPISEHNRLYWYRQTLGQGPEFLTYFQNEAQLEKSRLLSDRFSAERPKGSFSTLEIQRTEQGDSAMYLCASSGGQTLAWTQYFGPGTRLLVL.

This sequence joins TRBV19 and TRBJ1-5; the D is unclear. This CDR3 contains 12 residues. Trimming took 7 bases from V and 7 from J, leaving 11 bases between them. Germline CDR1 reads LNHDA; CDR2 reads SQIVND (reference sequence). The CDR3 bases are TGTGCCAGTAACTTAGCGAAACAGCCCCAGCATTTT. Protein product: CASNLAKQPQHF.

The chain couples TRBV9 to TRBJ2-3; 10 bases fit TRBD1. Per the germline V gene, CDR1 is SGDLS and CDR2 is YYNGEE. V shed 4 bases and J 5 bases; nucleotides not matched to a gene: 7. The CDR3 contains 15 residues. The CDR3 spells CASSTDRGPGDTQYF. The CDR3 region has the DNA TGTGCCAGCAGCACCGACAGGGGGCCTGGAGATACGCAGTATTTT.

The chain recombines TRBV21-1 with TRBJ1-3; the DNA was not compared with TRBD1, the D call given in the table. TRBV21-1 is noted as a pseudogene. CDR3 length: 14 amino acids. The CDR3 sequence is CASGGRYSGNTIYF. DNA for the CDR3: TGTGCCAGCGGGGGCAGGTACTCTGGAAACACCATATATTTT.

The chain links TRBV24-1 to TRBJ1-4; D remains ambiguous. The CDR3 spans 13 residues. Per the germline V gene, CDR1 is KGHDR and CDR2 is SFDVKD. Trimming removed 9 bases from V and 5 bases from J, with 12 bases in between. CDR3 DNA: TGTGCCACCTCGAGGGCGGAAAATGAAAAACTGTTTTTT. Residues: CATSRAENEKLFF.

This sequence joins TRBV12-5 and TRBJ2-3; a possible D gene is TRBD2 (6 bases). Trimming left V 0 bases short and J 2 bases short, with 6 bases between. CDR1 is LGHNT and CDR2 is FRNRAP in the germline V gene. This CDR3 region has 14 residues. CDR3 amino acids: CASGLVLATDTQYF. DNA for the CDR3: TGTGCTAGTGGTTTGGTACTAGCCACAGATACGCAGTATTTT. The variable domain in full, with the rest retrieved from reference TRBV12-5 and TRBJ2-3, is DARVTQTPRHKVTEMGQEVTMRCQPILGHNTVFWYRQTMMQGLELLAYFRNRAPLDDSGMPKDRFSAEMPDATLATLKIQPSEPRDSAVYFCASGLVLATDTQYFGPGTRLTVL.

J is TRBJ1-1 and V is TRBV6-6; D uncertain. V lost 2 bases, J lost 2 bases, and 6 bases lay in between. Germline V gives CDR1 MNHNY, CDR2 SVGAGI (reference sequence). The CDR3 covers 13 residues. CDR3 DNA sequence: TGTGCCAGCAGTTACCTAGAAAACACTGAAGCTTTCTTT. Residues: CASSYLENTEAFF.

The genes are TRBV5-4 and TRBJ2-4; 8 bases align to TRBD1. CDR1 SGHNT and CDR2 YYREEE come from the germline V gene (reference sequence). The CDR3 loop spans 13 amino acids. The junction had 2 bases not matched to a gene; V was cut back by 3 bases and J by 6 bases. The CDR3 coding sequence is TGTGCCAGCAGCTACGACAGGGGAAACATTCAGTACTTC. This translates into CASSYDRGNIQYF. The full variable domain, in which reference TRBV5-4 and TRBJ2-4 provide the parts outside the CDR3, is ETGVTQSPTHLIKTRGQQVTLRCSSQSGHNTVSWYQQALGQGPQFIFQYYREEENGRGNFPPRFSGLQFPNYSSELNVNALELDDSALYLCASSYDRGNIQYFGAGTRLSVL.